This TCR beta chain was obtained from a study of sequential checkpoint blockade in melanoma (dated by TCRdb to between 2018 and 2021). About the study as a whole: Patients were assigned by 1:1 randomization to either first-line nivolumab followed by ipilimumab (arm A) or ipilimumab followed by nivolumab (arm B). Maintenance nivolumab came after each of the two trial sequences. Study-level results and caveats: Larger, independent patient cohorts are needed to validate the response-prediction model that combines TCR metrics and mutation burden.

The CDR3 runs 13 amino acids, cysteine and phenylalanine included. Just the 39-base CDR3 DNA is kept, in frame starting at base 1. CDR1 is given as SGHKS and CDR2 as YYEKEE, both from the germline V gene (reference sequence). V is reduced by 7 bases and J by 3 bases, leaving a spacing of 11 bases between them. Sample treatment or condition, as interpreted from the label and publication: randomized to nivolumab then ipilimumab (arm A) or the reverse (arm B). None of the patients in the trial had previously been given DNA-damaging chemotherapy. Thawed PBMCs were sorted on a FACS Aria II flow cytometer to isolate live CD3+CD8+ cells negative for CD19 and CD56. The samples were obtained from melanoma patients enrolled in CheckMate 064, an open-label, randomized phase II trial testing sequential checkpoint blockade. Peripheral blood mononuclear cells were collected by leukapheresis, purified with Ficoll-Paque, and frozen in human serum with approximately 9.9% DMSO. Purity of sorted blood CD3+CD8+ cells was verified at >95% immediately after sorting, followed by DNA extraction.

There are a few counts of this clone. Its antigen has not been determined. Base qualities are not recorded, but no much larger clone differs from it by a single base. The immunoSEQ Assay was used to immunosequence TCRbeta CDR3 regions from genomic DNA. Genomic DNA was amplified by bias-controlled multiplex PCR before high-throughput sequencing. The paper's data handling went like this. To quantify the absolute abundance of each unique TCRbeta CDR3 region, the sequences were collapsed and filtered. Clonality, defined as 1 minus Pielou's evenness, was calculated using productive rearrangements only. A previously published method was used to identify clones with significantly greater frequencies in on-treatment samples than in baseline samples. TCRdb mirrors the immuneACCESS table, restricted to in-frame sequences. Some clones are absent from its copies; in checked studies, under half trace to an unresolved V gene, and the reason for the others is unknown. V and J calls and clone size come straight from that table; D and trimming were deduced from the DNA. The sample table holds some 9,400 clones, of which around 50% were seen once. The top ten clonotypes cover about 41% of the sample.

The sequenced sample was CD8+ T cells sorted from blood (inferred from file names), obtained from a patient given nivolumab and ipilimumab in sequence. Recombination connected TRBV5-5 to TRBJ2-1; the D segment could be TRBD2, given 6 matching bases. The clonotype originates from a human donor with melanoma. The nucleotide sequence is given as TGTGCCAGCTGGGCCGGGGGCTACAATGAGCAGTTCTTC. Its translation is CASWAGGYNEQFF.